Each of the 31 T cell receptor beta chains below was sequenced from the same sample in a study of blood T cell repertoires in COVID-19. Only in-frame clones appear in the TCRdb table, and some are missing; sequencing was by immunoSEQ multiplex PCR. The sample holds about 210,000 clones; around 85% are singletons and the top ten take 0.95%. Sequenced sample: peripheral blood. Source of these receptors: a man between 60 and 75 years old with COVID-19, enrolled during active disease.

This chain links TRBV19 with TRBJ1-6; no definite D call. The germline V and J ends were trimmed by 7 bases and 5 bases, with 18 bases remaining between them. The CDR3 length is 16 residues. Per the germline V gene, CDR1 is LNHDA and CDR2 is SQIVND (reference sequence). The CDR3 is CASTSLRGGNNSPLHF. In nucleotides, the CDR3 is TGTGCCAGTACCTCCCTCCGTGGCGGAAATAATTCACCCCTCCACTTT.

This clone was seen a few times. The CDR3 loop is CASSAGQVLSGNTIYF. Written as DNA, the CDR3 is TGTGCCAGCAGTGCGGGACAGGTGCTCTCTGGAAACACCATATATTTT. V gene TRBV28 combines with J gene TRBJ1-3; TRBD1 aligns across 8 bases. Germline V CDR1 and CDR2: MDHEN, SYDVKM. The CDR3 extends over 16 amino acids. V dropped 5 bases and J dropped 0; count of bases not matched to a gene: 6.

The chain links TRBV7-9 to TRBJ1-2, with D possibly being TRBD1 (6 bases). Germline V CDR1 and CDR2: SEHNR, FQNEAQ (reference sequence). CDR3 length: 12 amino acids. Trimming cost V 3 bases and J 5 bases, with 7 bases left between them. The CDR3 loop reads CASSFTGYGYTF. CDR3 nucleotide sequence: TGTGCCAGCAGCTTTACAGGGTATGGCTACACCTTC.

The chain recombines TRBV6-5 with TRBJ2-7; 7 nucleotides agree with TRBD2. CDR1 and CDR2 (germline): MNHEY, SVGAGI. This CDR3 has 15 residues. Trimming took 9 bases from V and 3 from J; bases not matched to a gene: 14. The CDR3 reads CASLREAGTFYEQYF. In DNA, the CDR3 is TGTGCCAGTCTGAGGGAAGCGGGGACGTTCTACGAGCAGTACTTC.

This clone was counted between two and nine times. This chain joins TRBV6-2 or TRBV6-3 and TRBJ1-5; a possible D gene is TRBD1 (6 bases). The germline CDR1 and CDR2 sequences are MNHEY and SVGEGT. The CDR3 contains 13 residues. The V gene lost 4 bases and the J gene lost 5 bases, with 9 bases spanning the gap. In nucleotides, the CDR3 is TGTGCCAGCAGTTCAGGGGAGTATCAGCCCCAGCATTTT. Protein: CASSSGEYQPQHF.

This chain uses TRBV2 with TRBJ2-2, with TRBD2 matching over 8 bases. V was clipped by 5 bases and J by 5 bases; unmatched bases: 7. From germline, CDR1 is SNHLY and CDR2 FYNNEI. The CDR3 consists of 15 residues. The DNA for the CDR3 is TGTGCCAGCAGTCAAGACGGGAGGGGGACCGGGGAGCTGTTTTTT. This sequence encodes CASSQDGRGTGELFF.

This clone has just one count. V and J are TRBV10-3 and TRBJ2-7, with 10 bases matching TRBD1. The CDR3 totals 15 residues. CDR1 ENHRY and CDR2 SYGVKD come from the germline V gene. The V and J ends lost 3 bases and 3 bases, in that order; junction bases with no gene match: 5. The CDR3: CAISDHRTGGYEQYF. CDR3 bases: TGTGCCATCAGTGATCACCGGACAGGGGGCTACGAGCAGTACTTC.

The chain is built from TRBV7-9 and TRBJ2-7, with TRBD2 matching 11 bases. The germline CDR1 and CDR2 sequences are SEHNR and FQNEAQ (reference sequence). Trimming at V came to 5 bases and at J to 2 bases, leaving 5 bases not matched to a gene. The CDR3 spans 15 residues. This CDR3 is CASSLISGRAYEQYF. The CDR3 region has the DNA TGTGCCAGCAGCCTTATTAGCGGGAGGGCCTACGAGCAGTACTTC.

This clone has just one count. V usage is TRBV28 and J usage is TRBJ2-7; no clear D gene. The CDR3 has 14 residues. V shed 5 bases and J shed 5 bases, with 16 bases lying between them. CDR1 and CDR2 (germline): MDHEN, SYDVKM. CDR3 DNA: TGTGCCAGCAGTCGTCGGTTCTCCCCCCACGAGCAGTACTTC. This translates into CASSRRFSPHEQYF.

As for this clone: The junction does not match germline at one end; this may be a read error. The J gene is TRBJ2-1, the V gene TRBV4-1; 9 bases align to TRBD1. The CDR3 is 15 amino acids. Germline V gives CDR1 MGHRA, CDR2 YSYEKL. CDR3 coding DNA: TGCGCCAGCAGCCAAGATGGGACAGGGTACAATGAGCAGCTCTTC. It specifies CASSQDGTGYNEQLF.

The rearrangement links TRBV6-2 or TRBV6-3 to TRBJ2-5, with 12 bases identical to TRBD2. V shed 2 bases and J 5 bases; nucleotides not matched to a gene: 9. Germline assignment: CDR1 MNHEY and CDR2 SVGEGT. The CDR3 is 17 amino acids. Here the CDR3 reads CASSYALAGGPSETQYF. CDR3 in DNA: TGTGCCAGCAGTTACGCTCTAGCGGGAGGGCCCTCTGAGACCCAGTACTTC.

This clone has just one count. The chain carries TRBV25-1 and TRBJ2-7; 11 bases agree with TRBD1. The J segment lost 0 bases and the V segment lost 4 bases, leaving 8 bases of the junction unmatched. This CDR3 contains 17 residues. Germline CDR1 MGHDK, CDR2 SYGVNS. The CDR3 bases are TGTGCCAGCAGTGGACAGGACAGGGGGCTTCACTCCTACGAGCAGTACTTC. Translating it yields CASSGQDRGLHSYEQYF.

V gene TRBV5-1 combines with J gene TRBJ2-3; TRBD1 is a possible D gene (6 bases). The CDR3 sequence is 14 residues long. The V and J ends lost 3 bases and 2 bases respectively, with 10 bases between them. The germline V gene encodes CDR1 SGHRS and CDR2 YFSETQ. The CDR3, as DNA: TGCGCCAGCAGCTCGGACAGTAACACAGATACGCAGTATTTT. It specifies CASSSDSNTDTQYF.

This clone occurred once. The chain uses TRBV27 and TRBJ1-6, with 7 bases lining up with TRBD1. Trimming at V came to 0 bases and at J to 7 bases, leaving 12 bases not matched to a gene. The CDR3 has 18 residues. Germline CDR1 reads MNHEY; CDR2 reads SMNVEV (reference sequence). Here the CDR3 reads CASSLSSSYGTANSPLHF. The CDR3 coding sequence is TGTGCCAGCAGTTTATCCTCCTCATACGGGACAGCCAATTCACCCCTCCACTTT.

The CDR3 DNA follows: TGTGCCAGCAGTGAAAGGAGGGCAGGGGGGTTCGGAGATACGCAGTATTTT. This codes for CASSERRAGGFGDTQYF. V usage is TRBV6-1 and J usage is TRBJ2-3; tentative D call: TRBD1 (7 bases). This CDR3 is 17 amino acids long. The germline V gene has CDR1 MNHNS and CDR2 SASEGT. V dropped 2 bases and J dropped 5 bases, with 20 bases sitting between them.

The rearrangement joins TRBV27 to TRBJ2-2, with TRBD1 matching over 11 bases. Germline trimming cut 0 bases from V and 4 bases from J; bases unmatched to any gene: 1. Per the germline V gene, CDR1 is MNHEY and CDR2 is SMNVEV (reference sequence). The CDR3 totals 16 residues. CDR3 in amino acids: CASSLSGQGGTGELFF. The CDR3, as DNA: TGTGCCAGCAGTTTATCGGGACAGGGGGGCACCGGGGAGCTGTTTTTT.

This chain joins TRBV29-1 and TRBJ1-2; TRBD1 aligns across 9 bases. Germline values: CDR1 SQVTM, CDR2 ANQGSEA. After removal of 5 bases from V and 7 bases from J, the junction contained 8 bases not matched to a gene. There are 13 residues in the CDR3. The CDR3 protein is CSVRRTGDSGYTF. CDR3 DNA: TGCAGCGTTCGTAGGACAGGGGATAGTGGCTACACCTTC.

This rearrangement joins TRBV11-3 to TRBJ2-1; 11 bases are a match to TRBD2. Germline CDR1 is SGHNT and CDR2 is YENEEA. Unmatched junction bases numbered 2, after V lost 0 bases and J lost 13 bases. The CDR3 has 13 amino acids. CDR3: CASSLDSGRDQFF. The CDR3, as DNA: TGTGCCAGCAGCTTAGATAGCGGGAGGGATCAGTTCTTC.

Concerning this clone: Distinct nucleotide sequences in the sample also encode this CDR3. This chain uses TRBV28 with TRBJ1-2; 8 bases are a match to TRBD1. The CDR3 spans 12 residues. V shed 6 bases, J shed 5 bases, and the junction held 2 bases outside the gene matches. The germline V gene encodes CDR1 MDHEN and CDR2 SYDVKM. CDR3 coding DNA: TGTGCCAGCAGCCGGACAGGGTATGGCTACACCTTC. The encoded protein is CASSRTGYGYTF.

This clone was recorded a few times. The chain is built from TRBV15 and TRBJ1-5, with 7 bases aligning to TRBD1. There are 16 residues in the CDR3. Germline values: CDR1 LNHNV, CDR2 YYDKDF (reference sequence). The V gene end was trimmed by 4 bases and the J gene end by 7 bases; junction bases not matched to a gene: 13. CDR3: CATSKISGQGGQPQHF. CDR3 in DNA: TGTGCCACCAGCAAGATTTCAGGACAAGGGGGCCAGCCCCAGCATTTT.

J is TRBJ2-3 and V is TRBV29-1; possible D gene TRBD2, 6 bases. This CDR3 region has 14 residues. Germline V gene lookup returns CDR1 SQVTM and CDR2 ANQGSEA. V dropped 6 bases and J dropped 0 bases, with 13 bases sitting between them. CDR3 bases: TGCAGCGTGGATCTCGGGGGTAGCACAGATACGCAGTATTTT. Translation gives CSVDLGGSTDTQYF.

This clone was counted a few times. CDR3 sequence: CASNLYGSSYNEQFF. The CDR3 bases are TGTGCCAGCAACCTGTATGGGAGCTCCTACAATGAGCAGTTCTTC. The chain has TRBV27 and TRBJ2-1, with D possibly matching TRBD2 (5 bases). Trimming removed 7 bases at V and 0 bases at J, with 13 bases between. The CDR3 loop spans 15 amino acids. Germline V gives CDR1 MNHEY, CDR2 SMNVEV (reference sequence).

This chain's CDR3 is CASSFQPTGGAYQETQYF. The CDR3 coding sequence is TGTGCCAGCAGCTTTCAGCCTACAGGGGGCGCGTACCAAGAGACCCAGTACTTC. The chain carries TRBV11-2 and TRBJ2-5; 9 bases agree with TRBD1. The germline gives CDR1 SGHAT, CDR2 FQNNGV. V was clipped by 3 bases and J by 0 bases; unmatched bases: 11. The CDR3 is 18 amino acids.

This rearrangement joins TRBV5-5 to TRBJ1-2, with 8 bases identical to TRBD1. Trimming at V came to 0 bases and at J to 4 bases, leaving 5 bases not matched to a gene. The germline V gene encodes CDR1 SGHKS and CDR2 YYEKEE (reference sequence). This CDR3 has 15 amino acids. The CDR3 loop reads CASSLGQGTTYGYTF. The DNA for the CDR3 is TGTGCCAGCAGCTTGGGACAGGGGACGACCTATGGCTACACCTTC. Looking up the rest from reference TRBV5-5 and TRBJ1-2 gives the full variable domain: DAGVTQSPTHLIKTRGQQVTLRCSPISGHKSVSWYQQVLGQGPQFIFQYYEKEERGRGNFPDRFSARQFPNYSSELNVNALLLGDSALYLCASSLGQGTTYGYTFGSGTRLTVV.

This clone occurred a few times. J is TRBJ2-7 and V is TRBV7-3; D not certain. V lost 2 bases and J 6 bases, leaving 14 bases between the germline ends. This CDR3 is 14 amino acids long. CDR1 is SGHTA and CDR2 is FQGTGA in the germline V gene. The CDR3 DNA reads TGTGCCAGCAGCTTAGGCTCTAGAACGGTCGAGCAGTACTTC. Residues: CASSLGSRTVEQYF.

The CDR3 DNA reads TGTGCCTGGGCGAGACCGGGCACTGAAGCTTTCTTT. Its protein product is CAWARPGTEAFF. The chain has TRBV30 and TRBJ1-1, with unresolved D. The germline V gene encodes CDR1 GTSNPN and CDR2 SVGIG (reference sequence). Trimming stripped 5 bases from V and 4 bases from J, with 11 bases between. The CDR3 contains 12 residues.

V usage is TRBV20-1 and J usage is TRBJ1-2, with D possibly matching TRBD1 (6 bases). This CDR3 has 10 amino acids. V lost 8 bases to trimming and J lost 7 bases, with 11 bases between them. Germline V gives CDR1 DFQATT, CDR2 SNEGSKA (reference sequence). The CDR3 loop is CSRGIGGYTF. The CDR3 nucleotides read TGCAGTAGGGGGATAGGTGGCTACACCTTC.

On this clone itself: This specimen includes other DNA sequences encoding the same CDR3. V and J are TRBV19 and TRBJ1-2; unclear D gene. V lost 6 bases and J 2 bases, leaving 10 bases between the germline ends. The CDR3 loop spans 13 amino acids. The germline V gene has CDR1 LNHDA and CDR2 SQIVND (reference sequence). DNA for the CDR3: TGTGCCAGTAGCCCGCCAGTCAACTATGGCTACACCTTC. Translating it yields CASSPPVNYGYTF.

This chain links TRBV28 with TRBJ1-1; a weak D match, TRBD1 (5 bases). Trimming removed 3 bases from V and 7 bases from J, with 12 bases in between. The CDR3 is made up of 13 amino acids. CDR1 and CDR2 from the germline V gene are MDHEN and SYDVKM. The CDR3 sequence is CASSFPQDNEAFF. For the CDR3, the DNA is TGTGCCAGCAGTTTCCCACAGGACAATGAAGCTTTCTTT.

The CDR3 sequence: CASSLGQGGEAFF. The CDR3 nucleotides read TGCGCCAGCAGTCTGGGACAGGGGGGTGAAGCTTTCTTT. The chain is built from TRBV5-1 and TRBJ1-1; TRBD1 agrees at 11 bases. The CDR3 contains 13 residues. Germline CDR1 and CDR2: SGHRS and YFSETQ. V was pared by 5 bases and J by 7 bases, with 4 bases of the junction left unmatched. Combining the CDR3 with reference TRBV5-1 and TRBJ1-1 gives the whole variable domain KAGVTQTPRYLIKTRGQQVTLSCSPISGHRSVSWYQQTPGQGLQFLFEYFSETQRNKGNFPGRFSGRQFSNSRSEMNVSTLELGDSALYLCASSLGQGGEAFFGQGTRLTVV.

The V gene is TRBV29-1, the J gene TRBJ1-3; possible D gene TRBD1, 6 bases. The CDR3 is 15 amino acids. Germline CDR1 reads SQVTM; CDR2 reads ANQGSEA. Trimming cost V 5 bases and J 0 bases, with 14 bases left between them. The chain's CDR3 is CSVSEGTYSGNTIYF. Written as DNA, the CDR3 is TGCAGCGTTTCCGAAGGGACATACTCTGGAAACACCATATATTTT.